The 9 T cell receptor beta chains in this list originate from one sample, sequenced in a study of post-analysis software for immune sequencing data. General study points: Comparison of patients with controls showed about 5 TRBV segments more frequent in patients, TRBV5-6, TRBV5-1 and TRBV20-1 among them.

Researchers reported that TCR beta cDNA libraries carried unique molecular identifiers. TCRdb re-analysed the PCR reads in MiXCR, keeping a single row per CDR3 protein. The table records 350,000 to 500,000 distinct CDR3 sequences, 30% to 40% of them present only once. Their antigens remain unidentified. Input material: blood. These receptors originate from a girl aged 2 to 10 with multiple sclerosis.

The chain joins TRBV5-1 to TRBJ1-1; D may be TRBD1 (5 bases). The ends were cut back, 5 bases at V and 5 bases at J, with 13 bases in the middle. Germline CDR1 SGHRS, CDR2 YFSETQ. The CDR3 consists of 13 residues. The CDR3 loop is CASSSRQRTEAFF. The CDR3 DNA follows: TGCGCCAGCAGTTCACGACAGCGGACTGAAGCTTTCTTT.

This chain joins TRBV5-1 and TRBJ2-6, with 7 bases matching TRBD2. The CDR3 is 15 amino acids. Trimming cost V 3 bases and J 4 bases; bases outside gene matches: 4. Per the germline V gene, CDR1 is SGHRS and CDR2 is YFSETQ. Here the CDR3 DNA reads TGCGCCAGCAGCTGGGGAGGGAGAGGGGCCAACGTCCTGACTTTC. Its protein product is CASSWGGRGANVLTF.

The chain couples TRBV15 to TRBJ1-1; D gene unclear. This CDR3 has 15 residues. The germline V gene has CDR1 LNHNV and CDR2 YYDKDF (reference sequence). V lost 1 base to trimming and J lost 2 bases, with 11 bases between them. This CDR3 is CATSRGRTGNTEAFF. In DNA form, the CDR3 reads TGTGCCACCAGCAGAGGTCGGACGGGTAACACTGAAGCTTTCTTT.

This clonotype was detected a few times. V gene TRBV20-1 combines with J gene TRBJ2-7; D not certain. The V gene lost 3 bases and the J gene lost 6 bases, with 15 bases spanning the gap. The CDR3 loop spans 13 amino acids. The germline V gene has CDR1 DFQATT and CDR2 SNEGSKA (reference sequence). CDR3 sequence reads: CSASVAYSGEQYF. For the CDR3, the DNA is TGCAGTGCTAGCGTGGCTTATTCAGGCGAGCAGTACTTC.

The rearrangement links TRBV7-3 to TRBJ1-1; TRBD1 agrees at 8 bases. Germline loops: CDR1 SGHTA, CDR2 FQGTGA. The CDR3 contains 13 residues. Unmatched junction bases numbered 5, after V lost 8 bases and J lost 3 bases. The CDR3 here is CASASDRDTEAFF. The CDR3 nucleotides read TGTGCCAGCGCATCGGACAGGGACACTGAAGCTTTCTTT.

J is TRBJ2-3 and V is TRBV3-1; TRBD2 matches 9 bases. Trimming took 4 bases from V and 2 from J; bases not matched to a gene: 7. The CDR3 length is 16 residues. Germline V CDR1 and CDR2: LGHDT, YNNKEL (reference sequence). Written as DNA, the CDR3 is TGTGCCAGCAGCCGTCTAGCGGGATATTCCACAGATACGCAGTATTTT. It codes for CASSRLAGYSTDTQYF.

J is TRBJ2-1 and V is TRBV7-9, with D possibly being TRBD1 (5 bases). The CDR3 extends over 16 amino acids. Between the trimmed V and J ends, which lost 8 bases and 0 bases, there was a span of 17 bases. Germline assignment: CDR1 SEHNR and CDR2 FQNEAQ (reference sequence). The CDR3 is CASEIPTARSYNEQFF. CDR3 nucleotide sequence: TGTGCCAGCGAAATACCGACAGCCCGCTCCTACAATGAGCAGTTCTTC.

This clonotype has a handful of counts. This sequence joins TRBV7-9 and TRBJ2-5, with D unclear. This CDR3 has 17 residues. Germline V gene lookup returns CDR1 SEHNR and CDR2 FQNEAQ (reference sequence). The V end lost 5 bases, the J end lost 5 bases, and 24 bases lay between the germline ends. The CDR3 here is CASSLKFWKPPGETQYF. The DNA for the CDR3 is TGTGCCAGCAGCCTAAAGTTTTGGAAGCCGCCGGGCGAGACCCAGTACTTC.

The genes are TRBV4-1 and TRBJ2-1; D not resolved. Germline-derived CDR1 and CDR2 are MGHRA and YSYEKL. The CDR3 is 11 amino acids. The ends were cut back, 6 bases at V and 10 bases at J, with 10 bases in the middle. The CDR3 DNA reads TGCGCCAGCAGTTTTCATAACGAGCAGTTCTTC. It encodes CASSFHNEQFF.